This T cell receptor beta chain was captured by sequencing in a study of T-cell reconstitution after alpha-beta-depleted transplantation in children. CDR1 is SQVTM, CDR2 ANQGSEA, per germline. Trimming at V came to 4 bases and at J to 4 bases, leaving 7 bases not matched to a gene. This CDR3 spans 15 amino acids. Study results and limitations: Where some patients showed high TCRbeta diversity at day 60, it came from recipient T cells and thymic progenitors that had survived.

Library preparation (for TCRbeta) was performed with unique molecular identifiers. MiXCR was run by TCRdb on the PCR reads, yielding one entry per CDR3 protein. The sample includes under 150,000 distinct CDR3 sequences, roughly 9.7% of them seen just once. Note on this clonotype: Its antigen is not identified.

The clonotype comes from a girl less than two years old who had a stem cell transplant for combined immunodeficiency, so the T cells may come from the graft donor. The sample here was PBMCs, mostly from graft donor cells, taken 180 days after TCRalphabeta/CD19-depleted stem cell transplant. The chain couples TRBV29-1 to TRBJ2-2, with TRBD1 matching over 9 bases. The CDR3 loop reads CSVAGTGRATGELFF. CDR3 DNA: TGCAGCGTTGCCGGGACAGGGAGGGCCACCGGGGAGCTGTTTTTT.